The 23 T cell receptor beta chains listed next were all sequenced from one sample in a study of blood T cell repertoires in COVID-19. Assay: immunoSEQ multiplex PCR; the TCRdb copy retains only in-frame clones and omits some. This sample has about 150,000 clones; around 85% occur once, and the top ten carry 25% to 30%. Sequenced sample: peripheral blood. These receptors were obtained from a woman aged 55-69 years with acute or convalescent COVID-19.

The chain combines TRBV18 with TRBJ2-2; perhaps TRBD2 as D (5 bases). Germline-derived CDR1 and CDR2 are KGHSH and LQKENI. Trimming stripped 1 base from V and 2 bases from J, with 23 bases between. The CDR3 has 20 amino acids. CDR3 loop: CASSPRILLGGGSNTGELFF. The CDR3 DNA reads as TGTGCCAGCTCACCACGGATCTTGTTGGGTGGCGGGTCCAACACCGGGGAGCTGTTTTTT.

This chain connects TRBV19 to TRBJ1-1; D gene unclear. This CDR3 has 13 amino acids. With 6 bases removed from V and 0 bases from J, the gap between germline ends came to 8 bases. Germline V gene lookup returns CDR1 LNHDA and CDR2 SQIVND (reference sequence). CDR3 sequence reads: CASRQSMNTEAFF. The CDR3 DNA sequence: TGTGCCAGTAGACAGAGCATGAACACTGAAGCTTTCTTT.

The chain carries TRBV7-9 and TRBJ1-1, with a weak D call TRBD1 (5 bases). The germline V gene has CDR1 SEHNR and CDR2 FQNEAQ (reference sequence). The CDR3 extends over 14 amino acids. The V end lost 5 bases, the J end lost 5 bases, and 15 bases lay between the germline ends. The DNA of the CDR3 is TGTGCCAGCAGCCGACCCCTACAGGAGACTGAAGCTTTCTTT. This encodes CASSRPLQETEAFF.

The chain carries TRBV6-5 and TRBJ1-2, with a tentative D call TRBD1 (6 bases). This CDR3 contains 14 residues. The germline V and J ends were trimmed by 4 bases and 0 bases, with 9 bases remaining between them. From germline, CDR1 is MNHEY and CDR2 SVGAGI. The CDR3 spells CASSLTGTNYGYTF. The CDR3 DNA follows: TGTGCCAGCAGTTTGACAGGAACTAACTATGGCTACACCTTC.

V and J are TRBV30 and TRBJ2-3; 9 positions match TRBD2. This CDR3 has 14 residues. CDR1 and CDR2 (germline): GTSNPN, SVGIG (reference sequence). Losses at the gene ends were 3 bases for V and 1 base for J; bases not matched to a gene: 2. The CDR3 is CAWSPSGGTDTQYF. The CDR3 DNA reads as TGTGCCTGGAGCCCTAGCGGGGGCACAGATACGCAGTATTTT. Together with reference TRBV30 and TRBJ2-3, the CDR3 gives the full variable domain: SQTIHQWPATLVQPVGSPLSLECTVEGTSNPNLYWYRQAAGRGLQLLFYSVGIGQISSEVPQNLSASRPQDRQFILSSKKLLLSDSGFYLCAWSPSGGTDTQYFGPGTRLTVL.

This clone appeared a single time. The chain has TRBV28 and TRBJ1-2; D might be TRBD1 (6 bases). The germline V gene encodes CDR1 MDHEN and CDR2 SYDVKM. V lost 2 bases and J 2 bases, leaving 12 bases between the germline ends. CDR3 length: 15 residues. The CDR3 protein is CASSLGGARNYGYTF. CDR3 nucleotide sequence: TGTGCCAGCAGTTTAGGGGGGGCCCGAAACTATGGCTACACCTTC.

The J gene is TRBJ2-3, the V gene TRBV28; tentative D call: TRBD2 (5 bases). V lost 5 bases and J 0 bases, leaving 9 bases between the germline ends. This CDR3 spans 14 amino acids. Germline CDR1 MDHEN, CDR2 SYDVKM. CDR3 coding DNA: TGTGCCAGCAGTGGAGGTGGGAGCACAGATACGCAGTATTTT. This sequence encodes CASSGGGSTDTQYF. Filled out from reference TRBV28 and TRBJ2-3, the complete variable domain reads DVKVTQSSRYLVKRTGEKVFLECVQDMDHENMFWYRQDPGLGLRLIYFSYDVKMKEKGDIPEGYSVSREKKERFSLILESASTNQTSMYLCASSGGGSTDTQYFGPGTRLTVL.

This clone was observed once. V gene TRBV19 combines with J gene TRBJ2-2; 7 bases match TRBD2. This CDR3 comprises 16 residues. Losses at the gene ends were 7 bases for V and 3 bases for J; bases not matched to a gene: 11. The germline V gene encodes CDR1 LNHDA and CDR2 SQIVND (reference sequence). The CDR3 reads CASTRVGGLDTGELFF. The CDR3 bases are TGTGCCAGTACACGCGTGGGAGGGTTGGACACCGGGGAGCTGTTTTTT.

The chain links TRBV7-2 to TRBJ1-1; D gene unclear. Germline-derived CDR1 and CDR2 are SGHTA and FQGNSA. Trimming cost V 4 bases and J 1 base, with 13 bases left between them. The CDR3 has 15 amino acids. In DNA, the CDR3 is TGTGCCAGCAGCTCGAGCCCCGGGAGGAACACTGAAGCTTTCTTT. Protein: CASSSSPGRNTEAFF.

The genes are TRBV2 and TRBJ1-2, with 7 bases that match TRBD1. The J segment lost 7 bases and the V segment lost 4 bases, leaving 12 bases of the junction unmatched. This CDR3 spans 15 amino acids. Germline CDR1 is SNHLY and CDR2 is FYNNEI. The DNA of the CDR3 is TGTGCCAGCAGTGGATCCGGGACAGTAAAAAGTGGCTACACCTTC. Its protein product is CASSGSGTVKSGYTF.

This chain uses TRBV30 with TRBJ1-1; TRBD1 matches at 9 bases. There are 14 residues in the CDR3. Germline CDR1 reads GTSNPN; CDR2 reads SVGIG (reference sequence). The ends lost 3 bases at V and 3 bases at J; junction bases unmatched: 5. The CDR3 here is CAWSAWDRDTEAFF. The CDR3 nucleotides read TGTGCCTGGAGCGCGTGGGACAGGGACACTGAAGCTTTCTTT.

The chain couples TRBV28 to TRBJ1-4; 11 bases fit TRBD1. The CDR3 spans 15 residues. Germline values: CDR1 MDHEN, CDR2 SYDVKM. V shed 6 bases, J shed 5 bases, and the junction held 5 bases outside the gene matches. The CDR3 sequence: CASSLGTGGNEKLFF. The DNA of the CDR3 is TGTGCCAGCAGCCTGGGGACAGGGGGGAATGAAAAACTGTTTTTT.

The chain combines TRBV7-3 with TRBJ1-1; TRBD1 is a possible D gene (6 bases). V was pared by 4 bases and J by 6 bases, with 12 bases between. The CDR3 extends over 13 amino acids. Germline V gene sequence: CDR1 SGHTA, CDR2 FQGTGA. The chain's CDR3 is CASSSMTGAEAFF. CDR3 DNA: TGTGCCAGCAGCTCCATGACAGGTGCTGAAGCTTTCTTT.

CDR3 nucleotide sequence: TGCGCCAGCAGCTTGGGGACAGGCAACTATGGCTACACCTTC. Its translation: CASSLGTGNYGYTF. V gene TRBV5-1 combines with J gene TRBJ1-2; 7 bases match TRBD1. With 0 bases clipped from V and 2 bases from J, the junction kept 1 base outside the gene matches. CDR3 length: 14 amino acids. Germline V CDR1 and CDR2: SGHRS, YFSETQ. Based on the CDR3 plus reference TRBV5-1 and TRBJ1-2, the full variable domain is KAGVTQTPRYLIKTRGQQVTLSCSPISGHRSVSWYQQTPGQGLQFLFEYFSETQRNKGNFPGRFSGRQFSNSRSEMNVSTLELGDSALYLCASSLGTGNYGYTFGSGTRLTVV.

The chain has TRBV10-3 and TRBJ1-2; tentative D call: TRBD1 (5 bases). From germline, CDR1 is ENHRY and CDR2 SYGVKD. The V and J ends lost 6 bases and 0 bases respectively, with 11 bases between them. CDR3 length: 14 amino acids. The DNA for the CDR3 is TGTGCCATCAGCCTTGGGGGGACTAACTATGGCTACACCTTC. Translation: CAISLGGTNYGYTF.

The chain couples TRBV30 to TRBJ2-6; 7 bases are a match to TRBD1. Germline lookup yields CDR1 GTSNPN and CDR2 SVGIG (reference sequence). The J segment lost 0 bases and the V segment lost 1 base, leaving 3 bases of the junction unmatched. The CDR3 runs 16 residues. Here the CDR3 DNA reads TGTGCCTGGAGTGGACAGGGATACTCTGGGGCCAACGTCCTGACTTTC. Protein sequence: CAWSGQGYSGANVLTF.

This clone showed up just once. V and J are TRBV9 and TRBJ1-4; 10 bases match TRBD1. The germline V gene has CDR1 SGDLS and CDR2 YYNGEE. The J segment lost 4 bases and the V segment lost 3 bases, leaving 3 bases of the junction unmatched. The CDR3 is made up of 15 amino acids. CDR3 in DNA: TGTGCCAGCAGCGGGGACAGGGGTTATAATGAAAAACTGTTTTTT. Translating it yields CASSGDRGYNEKLFF.

The rearrangement joins TRBV12-2 to TRBJ2-7; TRBD1, the table's D call, lacks a check against the DNA. TRBV12-2 is a pseudogene locus. This CDR3 contains 14 residues. The CDR3 DNA is TGTGCAAGTCGCATTTGCGACAGGGTGGCCGAGCAGTACGTC. Amino acid sequence: CASRICDRVAEQYV.

The rearrangement uses TRBV2 and TRBJ2-3, with 9 bases that match TRBD1. Germline CDR1 SNHLY, CDR2 FYNNEI. After removal of 6 bases from V and 1 base from J, the junction contained 5 bases not matched to a gene. The CDR3 runs to 15 residues. The CDR3 region has the DNA TGTGCCAGCAGGCTCCGGGACAGGGGCACAGATACGCAGTATTTT. Its protein product is CASRLRDRGTDTQYF.

The V call is TRBV28, the J call TRBJ2-2, with TRBD2 matching 13 bases. Germline CDR1 is MDHEN and CDR2 is SYDVKM. There are 17 residues in the CDR3. J gave up 7 bases and V 4 bases, and 9 bases lay outside the gene matches. The CDR3 sequence is CASSSLGTSGEVGELFF. DNA of the CDR3: TGTGCCAGCAGTTCACTCGGGACTAGCGGGGAAGTCGGGGAGCTGTTTTTT.

This sequence joins TRBV6-5 and TRBJ1-6, with TRBD1 as a possible D gene (5 bases). Deletions cut 8 bases from V and 7 bases from J, with 15 bases between. Germline CDR1 MNHEY, CDR2 SVGAGI. CDR3 length: 14 amino acids. The CDR3 spells CASLRQGGNSPLHF. CDR3 nucleotides: TGTGCCAGCCTTAGGCAGGGAGGCAATTCACCCCTCCACTTT.

This sequence joins TRBV5-5 and TRBJ2-5; D perhaps matches TRBD1 (6 bases). The CDR3 sequence is 16 residues long. V lost 0 bases, J lost 1 base, and 13 bases lay in between. The germline gives CDR1 SGHKS, CDR2 YYEKEE (reference sequence). The CDR3: CASSLDLGASQETQYF. DNA of the CDR3: TGTGCCAGCAGCTTGGATCTGGGGGCAAGCCAAGAGACCCAGTACTTC.

The V call is TRBV20-1, the J call TRBJ1-3; unclear D gene. V lost 3 bases, J lost 5 bases, and 17 bases lay in between. CDR3 length equals 15 residues. Germline-derived CDR1 and CDR2 are DFQATT and SNEGSKA (reference sequence). CDR3 sequence reads: CSASPPWASRNTIYF. CDR3 coding DNA: TGCAGTGCTAGTCCACCCTGGGCTTCCAGAAACACCATATATTTT.